These T cell receptor beta chains were read from a single sample in a study of shared clonotypes between healthy human individuals. Clones were read by immunoSEQ multiplex PCR, and TCRdb kept only the in-frame ones, dropping some. The sample contains around 1.1 million clones, approximately 77% of which appear only once. Sequencing was carried out using memory CD4+ T cells from PBMCs. Receptors were obtained from a man aged 18-30 years in good health. Some clones in this sample may be carry-over from other donors' samples. Each CDR3 is given with its conserved first and last residue. D genes are given only for firm matches. A clone size is listed for some rows: how often the clone was seen (once, few, many), or a class if it is expanded.

clone size: once; CDR3 length: 15; D gene: TRBD2; V gene: TRBV27; J gene: TRBJ2-7; CDR3 protein: CASSFGLERRQEQYF; CDR3 DNA: TGTGCCAGCAGTTTCGGACTAGAACGGCGCCAGGAGCAGTACTTC
clone size: -; CDR3 length: 14; D gene: TRBD2; V gene: TRBV7-2; J gene: TRBJ2-5; CDR3 protein: CASSLSRTSQTQYF; CDR3 DNA: TGTGCCAGCAGCTTGAGTCGGACTAGCCAGACCCAGTACTTC
clone size: -; CDR3 length: 15; D gene: -; V gene: TRBV2; J gene: TRBJ1-5; CDR3 protein: CASSKDNLGGQPQHF; CDR3 DNA: TGTGCCAGCAGTAAGGACAATCTGGGGGGTCAGCCCCAGCATTTT
clone size: -; CDR3 length: 13; D gene: -; V gene: TRBV30; J gene: TRBJ1-3; CDR3 protein: CAWNTRSGNTIYF; CDR3 DNA: TGTGCCTGGAACACGCGGAGTGGAAACACCATATATTTT
clone size: -; CDR3 length: 15; D gene: TRBD1; V gene: TRBV27; J gene: TRBJ2-2; CDR3 protein: CASSTYRGYTGELFF; CDR3 DNA: TGTGCCAGCAGTACTTACAGGGGTTACACCGGGGAGCTGTTTTTT
clone size: -; CDR3 length: 16; D gene: TRBD1; V gene: TRBV11-2; J gene: TRBJ2-2; CDR3 protein: CASSPGTVFSTGELFF; CDR3 DNA: TGTGCCAGCAGCCCCGGGACAGTTTTTAGCACCGGGGAGCTGTTTTTT
clone size: -; CDR3 length: 16; D gene: TRBD1; V gene: TRBV28; J gene: TRBJ1-5; CDR3 protein: CASRRIGTGGNQPQHF; CDR3 DNA: TGTGCCAGCAGGCGAATTGGGACAGGGGGCAATCAGCCCCAGCATTTT
clone size: -; CDR3 length: 14; D gene: -; V gene: TRBV29-1; J gene: TRBJ2-3; CDR3 protein: CSVVRVSDTDTQYF; CDR3 DNA: TGCAGCGTTGTTAGGGTCAGCGACACAGATACGCAGTATTTT
clone size: many; CDR3 length: 16; D gene: TRBD1; V gene: TRBV7-3; J gene: TRBJ2-5; CDR3 protein: CASSLRPPGQGETQYF; CDR3 DNA: TGTGCCAGCAGCTTAAGGCCACCGGGACAGGGGGAGACCCAGTACTTC
clone size: -; CDR3 length: 17; D gene: -; V gene: TRBV11-2; J gene: TRBJ2-7; CDR3 protein: CASSLGASWASSYEQYF; CDR3 DNA: TGTGCCAGCAGCTTAGGGGCCTCGTGGGCGAGCTCCTACGAGCAGTACTTC
clone size: -; CDR3 length: 15; D gene: -; V gene: TRBV28; J gene: TRBJ2-1; CDR3 protein: CASTTGTNVYNEQFF; CDR3 DNA: TGTGCCAGCACAACCGGGACGAACGTCTACAATGAGCAGTTCTTC
clone size: -; CDR3 length: 15; D gene: TRBD1; V gene: TRBV5-4; J gene: TRBJ2-3; CDR3 protein: CASSLRTGSTDTQYF; CDR3 DNA: TGTGCCAGCAGCTTGAGGACAGGTAGCACAGATACGCAGTATTTT
clone size: -; CDR3 length: 15; D gene: TRBD1; V gene: TRBV18; J gene: TRBJ2-7; CDR3 protein: CASIQSGTGSYEQYF; CDR3 DNA: TGTGCCAGCATTCAATCCGGGACAGGGTCCTACGAGCAGTACTTC